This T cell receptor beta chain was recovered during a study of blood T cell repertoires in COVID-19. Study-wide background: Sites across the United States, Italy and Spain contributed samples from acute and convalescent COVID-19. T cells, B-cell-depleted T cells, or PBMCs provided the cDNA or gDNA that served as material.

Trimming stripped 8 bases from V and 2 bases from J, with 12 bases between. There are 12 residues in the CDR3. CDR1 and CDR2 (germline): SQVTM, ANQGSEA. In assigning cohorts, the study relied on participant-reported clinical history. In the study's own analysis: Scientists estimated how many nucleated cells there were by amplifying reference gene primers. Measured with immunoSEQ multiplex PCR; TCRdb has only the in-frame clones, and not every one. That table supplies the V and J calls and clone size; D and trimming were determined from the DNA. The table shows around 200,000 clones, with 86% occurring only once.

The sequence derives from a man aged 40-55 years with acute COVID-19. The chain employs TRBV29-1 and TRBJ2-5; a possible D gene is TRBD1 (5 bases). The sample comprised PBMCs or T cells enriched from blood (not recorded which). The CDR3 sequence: CSIHTGQETQYF. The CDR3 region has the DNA TGCAGCATACACACAGGACAAGAGACCCAGTACTTC.